This TCR beta chain was identified in a study of cytomegalovirus exposure and HLA in healthy donors (TCRdb year 2017). In the study overall: The 500 to 800 repertoires of the first cohort and the 120 or so validation repertoires were produced on the same platform, according to a later analysis. The aim of the study was to test whether cataloging public T cell receptors could identify signatures of past pathogen exposure. A separate validation cohort of approximately 130 different subjects was used in addition to the 666-subject first cohort. The study combined high-throughput TCR immunosequencing, statistical association of individual TCRs with disease status, and machine learning to predict cytomegalovirus infection status. Points the paper makes about the study in general: A later analysis lacked HLA typing for the validation cohort, so it scored co-occurrence in that cohort across all 110 or so repertoires. Across donors, most TCR sequences were observed very rarely, whereas some public TCRs were present in many individuals. Of the cluster scores, 90% to 95% were above 0 in a later analysis, which found that TCRs clustered in the first cohort also tended to co-occur in the 120 or so validation repertoires. The authors suggested that the approach could potentially be extended to other disease states and immunological phenotypes. The study listed 164 TCR beta chains as associated with cytomegalovirus. Cytomegalovirus status was reported to be diagnosed by the classifier with high specificity and sensitivity in both the original and validation cohorts. A few of the identified cytomegalovirus-associated TCR beta chains were confirmed in vitro to be specific for cytomegalovirus antigens.

The donors were included in the validation cohort of 120 subjects, a group kept apart from the roughly 730-subject first cohort. Libraries were constructed by the immunoSEQ multiplex PCR assay. Under the source paper's analysis protocol: A statistical classification framework was built for diagnosing cytomegalovirus status from the catalog of TCR beta chain sequences. What TCRdb holds here is the immuneACCESS table cut down to in-frame rearrangements. Part of the clones is not present; checked against another copy, under half of the missing clones reflect an unresolved V gene, and the others are unexplained. The V and J calls and clone size are taken from that table; D and trimming were inferred from the DNA. This sample has tens of thousands of clones in its table, and 85% to 95% of those were observed once. In total, the top ten clones hold almost 1.5% of the sample. About this clone itself: The antigen it binds to is not known. The input lacks base qualities; no much larger clone sits a single base away.

The sequence came from a man aged 18 to 29 in good health and CMV-seronegative. Material for sequencing was PBMCs.

The CDR3 protein is CASSLAGSVGEQYF. The nucleotides are TGTGCCAGCAGCTTGGCCGGGTCAGTGGGCGAGCAGTACTTC. The chain couples TRBV5-4 to TRBJ2-7; the D segment cannot be called with confidence. The junction carries 13 bases between V and J, which are trimmed by 0 bases and 6 bases respectively. From cysteine to phenylalanine, the CDR3 is 14 amino acids long. Just the 42-base CDR3 DNA is kept, in frame starting at base 1. From the germline V gene (reference sequence), CDR1 is SGHNT and CDR2 is YYREEE.